Sequencing of this TCR beta chain was carried out in a study of shared clonotypes between healthy human individuals. Whole-study results and caveats: Specimens sampled were limited to blood, with tissue repertoires likely differing. Among donors, sharing of clonotypes was expected to be affected by sequencing depth. Rarefaction gave evidence that sorted-subset sequencing remained incomplete despite large depth.

Replicate sorted-subset PCRs were loaded with 150 to 250 ng DNA, roughly 33,000 T cell genomes. Here immunoSEQ multiplex PCR was the method, and the copy in TCRdb shows in-frame clones only, minus some. The sample yields some 2,500,000 clones, approximately 90% seen once. Between the trimmed V and J ends, which lost 0 bases and 0 bases, there was a span of 10 bases. CDR3 length: 15 residues. Germline V CDR1 and CDR2: SGDLS, YYNGEE. Concerning this clone: Its matching antigen is unknown.

This clonotype originated in a man aged 18-30 years in good health. Some clones in this sample may be carry-over from other donors' samples. This chain links TRBV9 with TRBJ2-7; weak D call: TRBD2 (5 bases). Sample: naive CD4+ T cells from PBMCs. Subset meaning: CD45RA+ positively selected. The DNA of the CDR3 is TGTGCCAGCAGCGTAGGGGAGTTTTTCTCCTACGAGCAGTACTTC. Translation gives CASSVGEFFSYEQYF.